This passage covers 20 T cell receptor beta chains from one sample sequenced in a study of blood T cell repertoires in COVID-19. Clones were read by immunoSEQ multiplex PCR, and TCRdb kept only the in-frame ones, dropping some. The sample has roughly 500,000 clones, roughly 88% seen once. Specimen: peripheral blood. Receptors originate from a human donor in a cohort sampled during active COVID-19.

This clone appeared once. The gene calls are TRBV2 and TRBJ2-7; D ambiguous. The germline V and J ends were trimmed by 7 bases and 4 bases, with 8 bases remaining between them. The germline gives CDR1 SNHLY, CDR2 FYNNEI. The CDR3 is 11 residues long. Here the CDR3 reads CASTEVYEQYF. For the CDR3, the DNA is TGTGCCAGCACAGAAGTTTACGAGCAGTACTTC.

The rearrangement links TRBV29-1 to TRBJ2-4; 14 bases match TRBD2. The germline V gene has CDR1 SQVTM and CDR2 ANQGSEA. This CDR3 has 17 amino acids. The trim removed 6 bases at V and 0 bases at J, leaving 7 bases unmatched. CDR3 sequence reads: CSVRGTSGSLAKNIQYF. The CDR3 DNA is TGCAGCGTCCGTGGGACTAGCGGGAGTCTAGCCAAAAACATTCAGTACTTC.

As DNA, the CDR3 is TGTGCCAGCACCCGGGACACTAACCAAGAGACCCAGTACTTC. This encodes CASTRDTNQETQYF. The rearrangement joins TRBV5-5 to TRBJ2-5; maybe TRBD1 (6 bases). This CDR3 is built from 14 residues. V lost 6 bases and J 0 bases, leaving 12 bases between the germline ends. Germline V gene sequence: CDR1 SGHKS, CDR2 YYEKEE (reference sequence).

The rearrangement uses TRBV5-1 and TRBJ2-3; a possible D gene is TRBD1 (6 bases). V lost 0 bases and J 1 base, leaving 9 bases between the germline ends. Germline CDR1 SGHRS, CDR2 YFSETQ. The CDR3 spans 15 residues. The CDR3 reads CASSLEQGRTDTQYF. The CDR3 bases are TGCGCCAGCAGCTTGGAGCAGGGGCGCACAGATACGCAGTATTTT.

The chain employs TRBV9 and TRBJ2-7; D unresolved. Trimming took 0 bases from V and 2 from J, leaving 12 bases between them. This CDR3 has 15 residues. Germline lookup yields CDR1 SGDLS and CDR2 YYNGEE. CDR3 bases: TGTGCCAGCAGCGTAGGCTCCCGGGTCCCCTACGAGCAGTACTTC. Translated, it gives CASSVGSRVPYEQYF.

This clone showed up just once. This rearrangement joins TRBV14 to TRBJ2-7, with TRBD2 as a possible D gene (7 bases). CDR3 size: 16 residues. The germline V and J ends were trimmed by 4 bases and 3 bases, with 19 bases remaining between them. CDR1 and CDR2 from the germline V gene are SGHDN and FVKESK. CDR3 sequence (DNA): TGTGCCAGCAGCCCAAAGGGGGGGGTCTTTGACTACGAGCAGTACTTC. It is translated as CASSPKGGVFDYEQYF.

Only one count was recorded for this clone. J is TRBJ2-1 and V is TRBV21-1; the table's D call, TRBD2, was not checked against the DNA. TRBV21-1 is marked as a pseudogene. The CDR3 length is 17 residues. CDR3 sequence: CASRKMTSGRVRNEQFF. The CDR3 bases are TGTGCCAGCAGGAAAATGACTAGCGGGAGAGTCAGAAATGAGCAGTTCTTC.

The sample holds one count of this clone. This chain joins TRBV25-1 and TRBJ1-2; D may be TRBD1 (5 bases). Germline lookup yields CDR1 MGHDK and CDR2 SYGVNS. V was clipped by 3 bases and J by 4 bases, with 6 bases between them. This CDR3 is built from 12 residues. In nucleotides, the CDR3 is TGTGCCAGCAGTGATCAGGGCTATGGCTACACCTTC. Protein: CASSDQGYGYTF.

The rearrangement joins TRBV10-3 to TRBJ2-7; TRBD2 aligns across 12 bases. The V gene's germline CDR1 is ENHRY and CDR2 SYGVKD. CDR3 length: 14 residues. Germline trimming cut 6 bases from V and 4 bases from J; bases unmatched to any gene: 4. The DNA for the CDR3 is TGTGCCATCAGGGAGGGACTAGCGGGTTACGAGCAGTACTTC. Protein product: CAIREGLAGYEQYF.

This clone was counted a single time. This sequence joins TRBV30 and TRBJ2-7; D is unclear. The CDR3 is made up of 13 amino acids. Germline CDR1 reads GTSNPN; CDR2 reads SVGIG (reference sequence). Trimming pared 1 base from V and 4 bases from J, leaving 11 bases between. This chain's CDR3 is CAWSASLNYEQYF. The CDR3 DNA is TGTGCCTGGAGTGCCTCCCTTAATTACGAGCAGTACTTC. The variable domain in full, with the rest retrieved from reference TRBV30 and TRBJ2-7, is SQTIHQWPATLVQPVGSPLSLECTVEGTSNPNLYWYRQAAGRGLQLLFYSVGIGQISSEVPQNLSASRPQDRQFILSSKKLLLSDSGFYLCAWSASLNYEQYFGPGTRLTVT.

The chain recombines TRBV3-1 (or the pseudogene TRBV3-2) with TRBJ1-6; 7 nucleotides align to TRBD1. CDR3 length: 14 amino acids. Germline V gene sequence: CDR1 LGHDT, CDR2 YNNKEL (reference sequence). The CDR3 region has the DNA TGTGCTAGCGGGGACAGCTCCTATAATTCACCCCTCCACTTT. It is translated as CASGDSSYNSPLHF.

The rearrangement joins TRBV6-5 to TRBJ2-5; possibly TRBD1 for D (6 bases). The CDR3 extends over 13 amino acids. The V end lost 6 bases, the J end lost 2 bases, and 10 bases lay between the germline ends. Germline loops: CDR1 MNHEY, CDR2 SVGAGI. CDR3 nucleotides: TGTGCCAGCAGCCGTAGGGGGCAAGAGACCCAGTACTTC. Protein sequence: CASSRRGQETQYF.

The chain has TRBV6-4 and TRBJ2-7; 11 bases are shared with TRBD2. V dropped 4 bases and J dropped 3; count of bases not matched to a gene: 5. Per the germline V gene, CDR1 is MRHNA and CDR2 is SNTAGT. The CDR3 runs 15 residues. The CDR3 here is CASSGSGTSGYEQYF. CDR3 bases: TGTGCCAGCAGTGGATCCGGGACTAGCGGCTACGAGCAGTACTTC.

This chain uses TRBV7-2 with TRBJ2-1; 8 bases map to TRBD2. V was clipped by 1 base and J by 5 bases; unmatched bases: 4. Looked up from germline, CDR1 is SGHTA and CDR2 is FQGNSA. The CDR3 is made up of 15 amino acids. The DNA of the CDR3 is TGTGCCAGCAGCTTAGGTTCTAGCGGGCACAATGAGCAGTTCTTC. Translated: CASSLGSSGHNEQFF.

The rearrangement joins TRBV18 to TRBJ2-2, with 9 bases fitting TRBD1. Germline assignment: CDR1 KGHSH and CDR2 LQKENI. With 1 base clipped from V and 5 bases from J, the junction kept 2 bases outside the gene matches. This CDR3 contains 15 residues. In nucleotides, the CDR3 is TGTGCCAGCTCACCACGGACAGGGGTAACCGGGGAGCTGTTTTTT. Its translation is CASSPRTGVTGELFF.

The V call is TRBV7-8, the J call TRBJ1-5, with D hard to call. The CDR3 is 16 residues long. CDR1 is SGHVS, CDR2 FQNEAQ, per germline. V lost 1 base to trimming and J lost 5 bases, with 15 bases between them. CDR3 coding DNA: TGTGCCAGCAGCTTAGAGGAGGGAAGGATGGATCAGCCCCAGCATTTT. Amino acids: CASSLEEGRMDQPQHF.

The J gene is TRBJ2-4, the V gene TRBV11-2; 10 bases line up with TRBD1. In germline, CDR1 is SGHAT, CDR2 FQNNGV. This CDR3 comprises 15 residues. V shed 5 bases and J 5 bases; nucleotides not matched to a gene: 6. In nucleotides, the CDR3 is TGTGCCAGCAGCAAACAAGGGACAGGGGAAAACATTCAGTACTTC. This translates into CASSKQGTGENIQYF.

This chain links TRBV15 with TRBJ2-7; 8 nucleotides align to TRBD1. The V gene end was trimmed by 3 bases and the J gene end by 5 bases; junction bases not matched to a gene: 6. The CDR3 has 14 amino acids. CDR1 and CDR2 (germline): LNHNV, YYDKDF (reference sequence). CDR3 nucleotide sequence: TGTGCCACCAGCAGGGACAGGGCGGTCGACGAGCAGTACTTC. It yields the protein CATSRDRAVDEQYF.

The genes are TRBV4-1 and TRBJ2-7; 12 bases agree with TRBD2. Looked up from germline, CDR1 is MGHRA and CDR2 is YSYEKL. After removal of 2 bases from V and 7 bases from J, the junction contained 3 bases not matched to a gene. The length of the CDR3 is 14 residues. Written as DNA, the CDR3 is TGCGCCAGCAGCCAACCTACTAGCGGGAGGGAGCAGTACTTC. Its translation: CASSQPTSGREQYF.

The chain joins TRBV5-1 to TRBJ2-4; TRBD2 aligns across 9 bases. Per germline, CDR1 SGHRS and CDR2 YFSETQ. The CDR3 extends over 19 amino acids. After removal of 0 bases from V and 6 bases from J, the junction contained 16 bases not matched to a gene. The CDR3: CASSLAVSSRPSGTNIQYF. The CDR3 DNA follows: TGCGCCAGCAGCTTGGCGGTGTCTTCGCGGCCTAGCGGGACAAACATTCAGTACTTC.